This TCR beta chain came from a study of T cell changes during pregnancy in multiple sclerosis. Germline V gives CDR1 LNHDA, CDR2 SQIVND (reference sequence). V dropped 6 bases and J dropped 6; count of bases not matched to a gene: 10. The CDR3 covers 14 residues. This clone was found once. Profiled with immunoSEQ multiplex PCR; TCRdb holds only in-frame clones, not every one. The data hold 60,000 to 85,000 clones, with 91% observed a single time. The material was peripheral blood, obtained in the first trimester of pregnancy. This TCR was sampled from a female donor with multiple sclerosis, enrolled in a pregnancy study. The chain links TRBV19 to TRBJ1-2; 7 bases align to TRBD1. In DNA form, the CDR3 reads TGTGCCAGTAGCGCCCCGGACAGGCCGGATGGCTACACCTTC. Translated: CASSAPDRPDGYTF.